These T cell receptor beta chains were read from a single sample in a study of blood T cell repertoires in COVID-19. This table comes from immunoSEQ multiplex PCR, and its TCRdb copy is limited to in-frame clones, with some not included. The sample shows 15,000 to 20,000 clones, around 92% of them seen only once. The sequencing input was peripheral blood. These receptor sequences come from a human donor in a cohort sampled during active COVID-19. Both conserved end residues are trimmed from each CDR3. A D gene is named only where the DNA matches it firmly.

TRBD1,TRBV18,TRBJ1-5,ASSPGRQGGNQPQH
.,TRBV4-1,TRBJ1-1,ASSRTGHMNTEAF
TRBD2,TRBV29-1,TRBJ2-7,SAGGDAYEQY
.,TRBV7-3,TRBJ1-5,ASSVNPSQPQH
TRBD1,TRBV6-5,TRBJ1-6,ASSYQTGVRSPLH
.,TRBV21-1,TRBJ2-5,ASRPTTLGETQY
.,TRBV6-5,TRBJ2-3,ASSPGTSTDTQY
TRBD2,TRBV27,TRBJ2-7,ASSLLAGRYEQY
TRBD2,TRBV6-6,TRBJ2-7,ASSWTGGQY
.,TRBV7-6,TRBJ1-3,ASSLGVGSSGNTIY
.,TRBV18,TRBJ2-6,ASSPPLGSGANVLT
.,TRBV2,TRBJ1-5,AGGTGTDQPQH
TRBD2,TRBV3-1/TRBV3-2,TRBJ2-7,ARGGGARSYEQY
.,TRBV4-2,TRBJ1-2,ASSQWVAAGAYGYT
TRBD2,TRBV28,TRBJ2-1,ASSITTSGRWLEF
TRBD1,TRBV7-8,TRBJ1-2,ASSLGTGALGGYT
.,TRBV7-9,TRBJ1-3,ASSLDQGTKGNTIY
.,TRBV12-3/TRBV12-4,TRBJ1-5,ASRRQVNQPQH
.,TRBV6-5,TRBJ1-1,ASSYSRLGRTEAF
.,TRBV19,TRBJ1-5,ASTSGRVSNQPQH
.,TRBV6-5,TRBJ2-1,ASSYGGSNYKEQF
.,TRBV7-2,TRBJ1-2,ASSLALSTVNYGYT
TRBD1,TRBV5-1,TRBJ1-2,ASSPGGGNYGYT
.,TRBV27,TRBJ1-6,ASSFGGDGSPLH
TRBD2,TRBV12-5,TRBJ2-1,ASGLVLVLREGLPWPEQF
TRBD1,TRBV10-3,TRBJ2-2,AISGTGANTGELF
.,TRBV5-1,TRBJ2-1,ASSLGTGIANEQF
TRBD2,TRBV5-1,TRBJ2-5,ASSLAGGRQETQY
TRBD2,TRBV9,TRBJ2-2,ASSVVAGVNTGELF